This TCR beta chain was found in a study of cytomegalovirus exposure and HLA in healthy donors. Study-level background: Earlier, 150 million to 200 million T cells were analyzed, and about 120 million unique TCR beta sequences were found among them.

The PCR employed 60 Vbeta primers together with 13 Jbeta primers. Produced via immunoSEQ multiplex PCR; TCRdb's table is partial and in-frame only. The data show 85,000 to 110,000 clones, 60% to 70% seen once. Germline V CDR1 and CDR2: WNHNN, SYGVQD (reference sequence). This CDR3 has 13 amino acids. Trimming removed 5 bases from V and 3 bases from J, with 10 bases in between. Details on this clone: The antigen remains unidentified.

Findings and caveats of the study: Later analysis identified several of the most significant clusters that appeared linked to common viral pathogens.

The gene calls are TRBV10-1 and TRBJ2-5, with a tentative D call TRBD2 (5 bases). The origin of this receptor is a woman aged 45-65 years in good health and CMV-seronegative. Sequences were obtained from PBMCs. CDR3: CASSPWTEETQYF. The CDR3 nucleotides are TGCGCCAGCAGTCCTTGGACTGAAGAGACCCAGTACTTC.